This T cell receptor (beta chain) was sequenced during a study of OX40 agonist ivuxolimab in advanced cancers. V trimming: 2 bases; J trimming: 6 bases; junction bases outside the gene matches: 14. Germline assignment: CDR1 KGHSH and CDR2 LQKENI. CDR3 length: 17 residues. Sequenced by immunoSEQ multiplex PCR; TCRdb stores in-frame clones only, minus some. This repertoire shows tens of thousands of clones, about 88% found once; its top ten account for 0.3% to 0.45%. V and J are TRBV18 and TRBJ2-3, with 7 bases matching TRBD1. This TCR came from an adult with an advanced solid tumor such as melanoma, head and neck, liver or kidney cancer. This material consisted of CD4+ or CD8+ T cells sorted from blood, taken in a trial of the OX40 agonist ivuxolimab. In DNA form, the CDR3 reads TGTGCCAGCTCACCAAGGGGGCTCAGCGCCACCGGGGATACGCAGTATTTT. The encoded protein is CASSPRGLSATGDTQYF. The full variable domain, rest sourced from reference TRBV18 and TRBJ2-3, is NAGVMQNPRHLVRRRGQEARLRCSPMKGHSHVYWYRQLPEEGLKFMVYLQKENIIDESGMPKERFSAEFPKEGPSILRIQQVVRGDSAAYFCASSPRGLSATGDTQYFGPGTRLTVL.